The rows below give T cell receptor beta chains drawn from one sample of a study of regulatory T cells in long-lasting Graves disease. TCRdb reanalysed the multiplex PCR reads using MiXCR and keeps one entry per CDR3 protein. The data hold 400,000 to 600,000 distinct CDR3 sequences, with about 22% observed a single time. The sequencing used peripheral blood mononuclear cells (PBMCs), collected when the disease was refractory, from a patient treated with antithyroid drugs. The receptors come from a female donor with Graves disease. CDR3s include the opening cysteine and the closing phenylalanine or tryptophan. The order of the fields is J gene, V gene, D gene, clone size, CDR3 protein, CDR3 DNA. D genes are given only for firm matches. Clone size is not always given. Where it is, it says once, few, many or a class for expanded clones.

TRBJ1-2	TRBV12-3/TRBV12-4	TRBD1	many	CASSLTGTGGIYYGYTF	TGTGCCAGCAGCCTGACCGGGACAGGGGGCATTTACTATGGCTACACCTTC
TRBJ1-4	TRBV13	.	.	CASRRRGGGEKLFF	TGTGCCAGCAGGCGCAGGGGTGGAGGGGAAAAACTGTTTTTT
TRBJ2-2	TRBV20-1	.	.	CSARPSRGSNTGELFF	TGCAGTGCTAGACCCTCTCGCGGATCGAACACCGGGGAGCTGTTTTTT
TRBJ2-5	TRBV5-4	TRBD1	.	CASSSEPGQGETQYF	TGTGCCAGCAGCTCCGAACCGGGACAGGGGGAGACCCAGTACTTC
TRBJ2-6	TRBV11-1	.	.	CASSSSRFFGANVLTF	TGTGCCAGCAGCTCAAGTCGGTTCTTTGGGGCCAACGTCCTGACTTTC
TRBJ1-1	TRBV12-3/TRBV12-4	.	many	CASSPRGQANTEAFF	TGTGCCAGCAGTCCCCGAGGGCAGGCGAACACTGAAGCTTTCTTT
TRBJ1-3	TRBV20-1	.	.	CSVSTLSSGNTIYF	TGCAGTGTCTCCACTCTCAGCTCTGGAAACACCATATATTTT
TRBJ1-1	TRBV20-1	.	many	CSAGGNTEAFF	TGCAGTGCTGGGGGTAACACTGAAGCTTTCTTT
TRBJ2-7	TRBV7-2	TRBD2	.	CASSLGGTSFSYEQYF	TGTGCCAGCAGCTTAGGGGGGACTAGCTTCTCCTACGAGCAGTACTTC
TRBJ2-7	TRBV6-9	TRBD1	few	CASSFLDTGTGITYEQYF	TGTGCCAGCAGTTTCCTAGACACCGGGACAGGGATAACCTACGAGCAGTACTTC
TRBJ1-1	TRBV30	.	.	CAWSVRWKGNTEAFF	TGTGCCTGGAGTGTACGGTGGAAGGGGAACACTGAAGCTTTCTTT
TRBJ2-7	TRBV11-2	TRBD2	.	CASSLIGTTSGEQYF	TGTGCCAGCAGCTTAATAGGGACTACCTCGGGGGAGCAGTACTTC
TRBJ1-1	TRBV12-3/TRBV12-4	.	few	CASSLIWDRGSEAFF	TGTGCCAGCAGTTTGATTTGGGACCGGGGGTCTGAAGCTTTCTTT
TRBJ1-1	TRBV11-2	.	many	CASSRFDPNTEAFF	TGTGCCAGCAGCCGATTCGACCCGAACACTGAAGCTTTCTTT
TRBJ1-6	TRBV7-9	.	few	CASSLAAGFYNSPLHF	TGTGCCAGCAGCTTAGCGGCAGGCTTCTATAATTCACCCCTCCACTTT
TRBJ2-3	TRBV7-2	.	.	CASSPGLTTPSTDTQYF	TGTGCCAGCAGCCCGGGACTTACGACCCCTAGCACAGATACGCAGTATTTT
TRBJ2-7	TRBV28	.	many	CASSTPQGHSYEQYF	TGTGCCAGCAGTACCCCACAGGGACACTCCTACGAGCAGTACTTC
TRBJ2-4	TRBV7-2	.	many	CASSSSMAKNIQYF	TGTGCCAGCAGCTCGAGCATGGCCAAAAACATTCAGTACTTC
TRBJ2-7	TRBV18	.	.	CASSLLEGAEQYF	TGTGCCAGCTCGCTGCTAGAGGGTGCCGAGCAGTACTTC
TRBJ1-1	TRBV10-3	TRBD1	many	CAISEQLQGAGTEAFF	TGTGCCATCAGTGAACAATTACAGGGGGCAGGCACTGAAGCTTTCTTT
TRBJ1-2	TRBV11-2	.	many	CASSLGRGGGYTF	TGTGCCAGCAGCTTAGGAAGGGGCGGAGGCTACACCTTC
TRBJ2-3	TRBV6-2/TRBV6-3	.	.	CASRERHRGTDTQYF	TGTGCCAGCAGGGAACGACATCGCGGCACAGATACGCAGTATTTT
TRBJ2-7	TRBV6-1	TRBD1	.	CASSKHPTGPGNEQYF	TGTGCCAGCAGTAAACACCCGACAGGGCCGGGGAACGAGCAGTACTTC
TRBJ1-1	TRBV20-1	.	few	CSARGSGGTEAFF	TGCAGTGCTAGAGGGTCGGGTGGTACTGAAGCTTTCTTT
TRBJ1-2	TRBV29-1	.	many	CSVGGNYGYTF	TGCAGCGTTGGGGGTAACTATGGCTACACCTTC
TRBJ2-4	TRBV28	.	.	CASSSLQGLSFDKNIQYF	TGTGCCAGCAGTTCTTTACAGGGACTCTCATTTGACAAAAACATTCAGTACTTC
TRBJ2-3	TRBV28	.	few	CASSSTVDADTQYF	TGTGCCAGCAGTTCGACAGTGGACGCAGATACGCAGTATTTT
TRBJ2-7	TRBV3-1	TRBD2	.	CASSHPPSGTYEQYF	TGTGCCAGCAGCCATCCTCCTAGCGGGACCTACGAGCAGTACTTC
TRBJ2-7	TRBV7-9	TRBD1	.	CASSNGQGSYEQYF	TGTGCCAGCAGCAATGGACAGGGGAGCTACGAGCAGTACTTC
TRBJ1-2	TRBV7-2	.	many	CASSLAATVNGYTF	TGTGCCAGCAGCTTAGCTGCGACAGTAAATGGCTACACCTTC
TRBJ2-2	TRBV6-2/TRBV6-3	.	many	CASRDSDRNTGELFF	TGTGCCAGCAGGGACTCGGACAGGAACACCGGGGAGCTGTTTTTT
TRBJ1-5	TRBV19	TRBD1	.	CASSTPDRPNQPQHF	TGTGCCAGTAGTACCCCGGACAGGCCTAATCAGCCCCAGCATTTT
TRBJ2-5	TRBV7-9	TRBD2	.	CASSYRISGRYEETQYF	TGTGCCAGCAGCTACCGTATTAGCGGGAGGTATGAGGAGACCCAGTACTTC
TRBJ1-5	TRBV27	.	many	CASSLGSRAHQPQHF	TGTGCCAGCAGTTTAGGAAGCAGGGCCCATCAGCCCCAGCATTTT
TRBJ2-7	TRBV6-1	TRBD2	many	CASRFDATSGNDEQYF	TGTGCCAGCAGGTTCGACGCGACTAGCGGGAACGACGAGCAGTACTTC
TRBJ2-2	TRBV9	.	.	CASSVGPGTGELFF	TGTGCCAGCAGCGTAGGACCCGGGACCGGGGAGCTGTTTTTT
TRBJ2-7	TRBV28	TRBD1	many	CASRAGQGIYEQYF	TGTGCCAGCAGGGCAGGACAGGGGATCTACGAGCAGTACTTC
TRBJ1-2	TRBV28	TRBD1	many	CASRPGTDNYGYTF	TGTGCCAGCAGGCCCGGGACAGATAACTATGGCTACACCTTC
TRBJ1-5	TRBV6-1	.	many	CASSLGSPRAADQPQHF	TGTGCCAGCAGCCTAGGGTCCCCCAGGGCAGCGGATCAGCCCCAGCATTTT
TRBJ1-5	TRBV6-2/TRBV6-3	.	few	CASSYGGPQPQHF	TGTGCCAGCAGTTACGGGGGGCCTCAGCCCCAGCATTTT
TRBJ2-2	TRBV6-1	.	.	CASSPRGHYTGELFF	TGTGCCAGCAGTCCCAGGGGCCATTACACCGGGGAGCTGTTTTTT
TRBJ1-1	TRBV2	.	many	CASSAAGANTEAFF	TGTGCCAGCAGTGCCGCAGGGGCGAACACTGAAGCTTTCTTT
TRBJ2-1	TRBV12-3/TRBV12-4	.	many	CASSPRTGAGGKNEQFF	TGTGCCAGCAGTCCCCGGACAGGGGCGGGAGGAAAGAATGAGCAGTTCTTC
TRBJ2-7	TRBV20-1	TRBD2	few	CSARGLAGVSYEQYF	TGCAGTGCTAGGGGACTAGCGGGAGTTTCCTACGAGCAGTACTTC
TRBJ2-5	TRBV29-1	TRBD2	many	CSVQTSGEETQYF	TGCAGCGTTCAGACTAGCGGGGAAGAGACCCAGTACTTC
TRBJ2-2	TRBV11-3	TRBD2	.	CASSQGLAEVYTGELFF	TGTGCCAGCAGCCAGGGACTAGCGGAAGTATACACCGGGGAGCTGTTTTTT
TRBJ2-2	TRBV29-1	.	few	CSVRSGAVGELFF	TGCAGCGTTCGGTCAGGGGCGGTCGGGGAGCTGTTTTTT
TRBJ1-2	TRBV12-3/TRBV12-4	.	many	CASKDTANYGYTF	TGTGCCAGCAAAGATACAGCTAACTATGGCTACACCTTC
TRBJ2-4	TRBV12-3/TRBV12-4	TRBD2	many	CASRSGTRRNIQYF	TGTGCCAGCAGAAGCGGGACTAGGAGAAACATTCAGTACTTC
TRBJ1-2	TRBV5-6	.	.	CASSLEARYYGYTF	TGTGCCAGCAGCTTGGAGGCCAGGTACTATGGCTACACCTTC
TRBJ1-2	TRBV7-6	.	few	CASSPGASDHYGYTF	TGTGCCAGCAGCCCCGGGGCATCCGATCACTATGGCTACACCTTC
TRBJ2-5	TRBV7-8	TRBD2	many	CASSLLSGGAGETQYF	TGTGCCAGCAGCTTATTGAGCGGGGGGGCCGGTGAGACCCAGTACTTC
TRBJ2-7	TRBV7-9	TRBD2	few	CASSPTAGWGTNTYEQYF	TGTGCCAGCAGCCCAACCGCTGGGTGGGGGACTAACACCTACGAGCAGTACTTC
TRBJ2-5	TRBV7-2	.	.	CASSILNRLGETQYF	TGTGCCAGCAGCATACTAAACAGGTTAGGGGAGACCCAGTACTTC
TRBJ1-1	TRBV28	.	many	CASSLNLRDTEAFF	TGTGCCAGCAGTTTAAATTTGAGGGACACTGAAGCTTTCTTT
TRBJ2-4	TRBV10-3	TRBD1	few	CAISARGQPADIQYF	TGTGCCATCAGTGCGAGGGGACAGCCGGCGGACATTCAGTACTTC
TRBJ2-7	TRBV10-3	.	many	CAISEGGQGEQYF	TGTGCCATCAGTGAAGGCGGGCAGGGCGAGCAGTACTTC
TRBJ2-4	TRBV3-1	TRBD1	many	CASSPGQGAVDIQYF	TGTGCCAGCAGCCCCGGGCAGGGGGCGGTAGACATTCAGTACTTC
TRBJ2-7	TRBV29-1	TRBD1	many	CSVAGQGAYEQYF	TGCAGCGTTGCCGGACAGGGGGCTTACGAGCAGTACTTC